This passage covers 13 T cell receptor beta chains from one sample sequenced in a study of OX40 agonist ivuxolimab in advanced cancers. Sequencing was performed with immunoSEQ multiplex PCR; in TCRdb, only in-frame clones are kept and a portion is missing. Of fewer than 25,000 clones in the sample, approximately 84% are singletons; the top ten hold more than 50%. The sequences come from CD4+ or CD8+ T cells sorted from blood, collected in a trial of the OX40 agonist ivuxolimab. These receptors all come from an adult with an advanced solid tumor such as melanoma, head and neck, liver or kidney cancer.

The table lists this clone with a count of one. This rearrangement joins TRBV23-1 to TRBJ1-4; D is uncertain. TRBV23-1 is an ORF, with its function uncertain. V was pared by 9 bases and J by 7 bases, with 18 bases between. The CDR3 is 14 amino acids. Here the CDR3 reads CARICPERGEKLFF. As DNA, the CDR3 is TGCGCCAGGATATGTCCCGAAAGAGGTGAAAAACTGTTTTTT.

The chain joins TRBV7-9 to TRBJ1-1; a weak D match, TRBD1 (6 bases). The CDR3 consists of 12 residues. CDR1 and CDR2 from the germline V gene are SEHNR and FQNEAQ (reference sequence). V was clipped by 3 bases and J by 5 bases, with 7 bases between them. Here the CDR3 reads CASSFQGTEAFF. CDR3 bases: TGTGCCAGCAGCTTCCAGGGGACTGAAGCTTTCTTT.

V and J are TRBV5-1 and TRBJ1-2, with D uncertain. Trimming left V 2 bases short and J 4 bases short, with 9 bases between. The CDR3 has 13 amino acids. Per the germline V gene, CDR1 is SGHRS and CDR2 is YFSETQ. The CDR3 DNA reads TGCGCCAGCAGCTTAAGTGCGCTCTATGGCTACACCTTC. It is translated as CASSLSALYGYTF.

V gene TRBV30 combines with J gene TRBJ1-5; D may be TRBD1 (6 bases). The CDR3 extends over 13 amino acids. The germline CDR1 and CDR2 sequences are GTSNPN and SVGIG (reference sequence). V was cut by 2 bases and J by 3 bases, with 8 bases left in between. CDR3 nucleotides: TGTGCCTGGAGTCGGGGGCTCAATCAGCCCCAGCATTTT. It encodes CAWSRGLNQPQHF. Full variable domain (remainder filled in from reference TRBV30 and TRBJ1-5): SQTIHQWPATLVQPVGSPLSLECTVEGTSNPNLYWYRQAAGRGLQLLFYSVGIGQISSEVPQNLSASRPQDRQFILSSKKLLLSDSGFYLCAWSRGLNQPQHFGDGTRLSIL.

This clone occurred once. The chain carries TRBV27 and TRBJ2-7; a possible D gene is TRBD1 (5 bases). With 5 bases removed from V and 2 bases from J, the gap between germline ends came to 13 bases. The V gene's germline CDR1 is MNHEY and CDR2 SMNVEV (reference sequence). The CDR3 covers 14 residues. Here the CDR3 reads CASSPGDSPYEQYF. CDR3 coding DNA: TGTGCCAGCAGTCCCGGAGACAGCCCCTACGAGCAGTACTTC.

V and J are TRBV7-9 and TRBJ2-5; D is perhaps TRBD2 (6 bases). The J call is doubtful: the DNA matches TRBJ2-7 better. This CDR3 spans 14 amino acids. From germline, CDR1 is SEHNR and CDR2 FQNEAQ (reference sequence). The DNA for the CDR3 is TGTGCCAGCAGCCCTCGGTCTGCTAGCGTCGAGCAGTACTTC. Its translation is CASSPRSASVEQYF.

V usage is TRBV12-5 and J usage is TRBJ1-1; D not certain. The germline V and J ends were trimmed by 0 bases and 6 bases, with 14 bases remaining between them. The CDR3 totals 15 residues. Germline V gene data show CDR1 as LGHNT and CDR2 as FRNRAP. The CDR3 here is CASGLVHEGRAEAFF. The CDR3, as DNA: TGTGCTAGTGGTTTGGTACATGAGGGAAGGGCTGAAGCTTTCTTT.

The chain links TRBV2 to TRBJ2-1; the match to TRBD1 covers 7 bases. Trimming at V came to 8 bases and at J to 7 bases, leaving 2 bases not matched to a gene. Germline-derived CDR1 and CDR2 are SNHLY and FYNNEI. The CDR3 sequence is 11 residues long. The CDR3 loop is CASQTGNEQFF. As DNA, the CDR3 is TGTGCCAGCCAGACAGGGAATGAGCAGTTCTTC.

The chain employs TRBV9 and TRBJ2-2, with D perhaps matching TRBD1 (6 bases). Germline assignment: CDR1 SGDLS and CDR2 YYNGEE. This CDR3 region has 15 residues. V was shortened by 3 bases and J by 4 bases, with 13 bases between the two germline ends. DNA for the CDR3: TGTGCCAGCAGCGGGCGCTCAGGGGTCACCGGGGAGCTGTTTTTT. This codes for CASSGRSGVTGELFF.

The chain is built from TRBV11-2 and TRBJ1-5; tentative D call: TRBD1 (6 bases). Germline V CDR1 and CDR2: SGHAT, FQNNGV. V was trimmed by 5 bases and J by 7 bases, leaving 12 bases between them. The CDR3 covers 13 residues. For the CDR3, the DNA is TGTGCCAGCAGCGCCCACCAGGGGCAGCCCCAGCATTTT. It codes for CASSAHQGQPQHF.

This chain connects TRBV5-4 to TRBJ1-1, with D unresolved. The V end was cut by 6 bases, the J end by 1 base, with 19 bases between. From germline, CDR1 is SGHNT and CDR2 YYREEE (reference sequence). CDR3 length: 16 residues. CDR3 amino acids: CASTPQGQPANTEAFF. The CDR3 DNA sequence: TGTGCCAGCACCCCCCAAGGTCAGCCGGCGAACACTGAAGCTTTCTTT.

This chain uses TRBV4-3 with TRBJ1-1; D is possibly TRBD1 (6 bases). Trimming took off 1 base at V and 10 bases at J, with 13 bases between the two ends. This CDR3 spans 13 amino acids. The V gene's germline CDR1 is LGHNA and CDR2 YSLEER. CDR3 residues: CASSQGNRAGAFF. CDR3 in DNA: TGCGCCAGCAGCCAAGGGAACAGGGCGGGAGCTTTCTTT.

The genes are TRBV29-1 and TRBJ1-2; D uncertain. CDR1 and CDR2 from the germline V gene are SQVTM and ANQGSEA. V lost 3 bases to trimming and J lost 3 bases, with 11 bases between them. The CDR3 contains 13 residues. The DNA of the CDR3 is TGCAGCGTTGAGAATCCCGGGGACTATGGCTACACCTTC. Residues: CSVENPGDYGYTF.